The TCR beta chain under discussion was sequenced for a study of cytomegalovirus exposure and HLA in healthy donors. The germline V gene encodes CDR1 WNHNN and CDR2 SYGVQD (reference sequence). The CDR3 totals 15 residues. A word on this clone: Antigen unknown. At one end the junction does not follow the germline gene, possibly because of a read error.

60 Vbeta and 13 Jbeta primers were used in PCR. TCRdb keeps only in-frame clones here, not all; method: immunoSEQ multiplex PCR. Here the sample spans 150,000 to 200,000 clones, approximately 84% being singletons. Notes on the study in general: HLA alleles showed associations with 16,951 TCR beta sequences in a later analysis, at a 0.05 false discovery rate.

This chain links TRBV10-1 with TRBJ2-1; 10 bases match TRBD2. The TCR sequence derives from a girl aged 5-17 years in good health and CMV-seropositive. Source material: PBMCs. CDR3 protein: CASRSGSGGANGQFF. The CDR3 coding sequence is TGCGCCAGCAGGAGTGGGAGCGGGGGGGCGAATGGGCAGTTCTTC.